This note documents a single TCR beta chain sequence. The data were taken from a study of blood T cell repertoires in COVID-19. Study at large: COVID-19 samples, acute and convalescent, were from the United States, Italy and Spain. PBMCs, B-cell-depleted T cells, or T cells were the source of the cDNA or gDNA that made up the material.

Authors' processing steps: Counts of nucleated cells, estimated from reference gene primer amplification, were obtained. Here immunoSEQ multiplex PCR was the method, and the copy in TCRdb shows in-frame clones only, minus some. V, J and clone size derive from that table, while D and trimming were established from the DNA sequence. This table has approximately 130,000 clones, around 88% appearing once. V lost 0 bases and J lost 4; bases outside the gene matches: 9. Per germline, CDR1 MGHRA and CDR2 YSYEKL. The CDR3 is 17 amino acids. Sequencing was performed on peripheral blood. This sequence joins TRBV4-1 and TRBJ2-5, with 9 nucleotides matching TRBD1. This TCR was sampled from a woman aged 50 to 60 who had recovered from COVID-19. CDR3 protein: CASSQDSLYRGRETQYF. CDR3 nucleotide sequence: TGCGCCAGCAGCCAAGACTCACTATACAGGGGGCGAGAGACCCAGTACTTC.